This TCR beta chain was recovered during a study of human T cells and chemical hapten exposure. Time point noted: patch test 1, 2 weeks after DPC sensitization. Treatment described: therapeutic diphenylcyclopropenone sensitization with weekly scalp DPC. Whole-study results and caveats: The number of TCRs over 1 in 1000 frequency stayed unchanged after DPC.

From the RACE reads, TCRdb called clonotypes with MiXCR, one entry per CDR3 protein. The table lists around 340,000 distinct CDR3 sequences, around 7% of them singletons, with 7.5% to 9% in the top ten. Trimming removed 4 bases from V and 10 bases from J; junction bases left unmatched: 5. This CDR3 is built from 12 residues. The germline V gene encodes CDR1 SGHNT and CDR2 YYREEE (reference sequence). This clonotype occurred many times. Its antigen remains unknown. The sequences come from whole blood, collected in connection with sensitization to the hapten diphenylcyclopropenone (DPC). The gene calls are TRBV5-4 and TRBJ2-1; 7 bases are shared with TRBD2. The TCR comes from a woman aged 18 to 35 with alopecia areata. Some clones in this sample may be carry-over from other donors' samples. The CDR3 loop reads CASSIPTSEQFF. The DNA of the CDR3 is TGTGCCAGCAGCATCCCGACTAGCGAGCAGTTCTTC.